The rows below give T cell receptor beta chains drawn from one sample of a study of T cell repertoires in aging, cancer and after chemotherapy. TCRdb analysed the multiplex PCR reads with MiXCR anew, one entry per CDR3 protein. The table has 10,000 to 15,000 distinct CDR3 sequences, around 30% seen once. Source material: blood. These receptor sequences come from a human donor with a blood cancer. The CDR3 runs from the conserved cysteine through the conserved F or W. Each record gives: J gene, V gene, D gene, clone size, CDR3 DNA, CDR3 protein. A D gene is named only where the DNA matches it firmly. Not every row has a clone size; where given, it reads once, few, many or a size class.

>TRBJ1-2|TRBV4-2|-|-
TGTGCCAGCAGCCAAGGCGAGGAGGGTTATGGCTACACCTTC
CASSQGEEGYGYTF
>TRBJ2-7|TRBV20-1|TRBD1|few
TGCAGTGCTAGAGATGATGGGGGAGGACAGGGTGTCTACGAGCAGTACTTC
CSARDDGGGQGVYEQYF
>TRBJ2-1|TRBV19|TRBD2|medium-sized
TGTGCCAGTAGGGCCGGGACTAGGGGCTACAATGAGCAGTTCTTC
CASRAGTRGYNEQFF
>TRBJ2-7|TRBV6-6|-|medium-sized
TGTGCCAGCAGCTACGGAGGGGAGTACGAGCAGTACTTC
CASSYGGEYEQYF
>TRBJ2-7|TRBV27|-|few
TGTGCCAGCAGTTTATCGGCCGGGTTAAGGGACTTC
CASSLSAGLRDF
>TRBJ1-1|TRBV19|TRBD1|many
TGTGCCAGTAGTCACGGGACAGGGGGTACTGAAGCTTTCTTT
CASSHGTGGTEAFF
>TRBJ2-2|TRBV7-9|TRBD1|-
TGTGCCAGCAGCTTGGGGACAGGGTCCGGGGAGCTGTTTTTT
CASSLGTGSGELFF
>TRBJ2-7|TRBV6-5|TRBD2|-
TGTGCCAGCACCTGGGGACTAGCGGGAGTGCTCGAGCAGTACTTC
CASTWGLAGVLEQYF
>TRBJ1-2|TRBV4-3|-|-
TGCGCCAGCAGCCAAGGATTAGGGCTGAACTATGGCTACACCTTC
CASSQGLGLNYGYTF
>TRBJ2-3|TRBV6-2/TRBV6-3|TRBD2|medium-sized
TGTGCCAGCAGTTCGAGACTAGCGGGAGGTGCCGCGCAGTATTTT
CASSSRLAGGAAQYF
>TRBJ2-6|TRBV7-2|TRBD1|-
TGTGCCAGCAGCCAGGGACAGGGAATTGGGGCCAACGTCCTGACTTTC
CASSQGQGIGANVLTF
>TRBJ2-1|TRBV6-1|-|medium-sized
TGTGCCAGCAGTTTAACCGGGTTATCCAATGAGCAGTTCTTC
CASSLTGLSNEQFF
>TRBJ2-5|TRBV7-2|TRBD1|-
TGTGCCAGCAGCTTAAGAGGGGGCCGTGACCAAGAGACCCAGTACTTC
CASSLRGGRDQETQYF
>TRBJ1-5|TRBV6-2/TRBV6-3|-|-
TGTGCCAGCAGTTTGAGGGGTAATCAGCCCCAGCATTTT
CASSLRGNQPQHF
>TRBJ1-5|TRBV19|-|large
TGTGCCAGTAGTGACAATCAGCTCCAGCATTTT
CASSDNQLQHF
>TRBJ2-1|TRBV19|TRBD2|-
TGTGCCAGTAGTCTCTCCCGGGGGGGCAATGAGCAGTTCTTC
CASSLSRGGNEQFF
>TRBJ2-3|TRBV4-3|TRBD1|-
TGCGCCAGCAGCCAAGATCCAGGACAGGGCGCAGATACGCAGTATTTT
CASSQDPGQGADTQYF
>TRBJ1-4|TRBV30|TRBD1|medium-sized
TGTGCCTGGAGTGACTTGGGACAGGTTAATGAAAAACTGTTTTTT
CAWSDLGQVNEKLFF
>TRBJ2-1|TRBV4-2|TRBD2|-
TGTGCCAGCAGCCAAGATCGGTCGGGGGGCTCCTACAATGAGCAGTTCTTC
CASSQDRSGGSYNEQFF
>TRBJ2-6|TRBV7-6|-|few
TGTGCCAGCAGCTTGGGCGGGACAGTAAAAACGTCTGGGGCCAACGTCCTGACTTTC
CASSLGGTVKTSGANVLTF
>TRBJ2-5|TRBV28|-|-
TGTGCCAGCAGTTTCCCCGCGGGGACCCAGTACTTC
CASSFPAGTQYF
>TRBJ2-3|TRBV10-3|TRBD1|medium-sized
TGTGCCATCACATCAGGGGGAAGCACAGATACGCAGTATTTT
CAITSGGSTDTQYF
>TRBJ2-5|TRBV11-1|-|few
TGTGCCAGCAGCTTAAGGGCAGCACAAGAGACCCAGTACTTC
CASSLRAAQETQYF
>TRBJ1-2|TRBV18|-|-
TGTGCCAGCTCACCTTCGGACGGACCTAACTATGGCTACACCTTC
CASSPSDGPNYGYTF
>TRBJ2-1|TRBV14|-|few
TGTGCCAGCAGCCAAGTTCCCCCCAATAGCGAAACCCTCTACAATGAGCAGTTCTTC
CASSQVPPNSETLYNEQFF
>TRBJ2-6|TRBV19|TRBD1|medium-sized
TGTGCCAGTAGAGGACAGGGGGCTGGAGCCTCTGGGGCCAACGTCCTGACTTTC
CASRGQGAGASGANVLTF
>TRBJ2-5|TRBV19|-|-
TGTGTTAGTAGTATGGAGGCAGGGGTAGAGACCCAGTACTTC
CVSSMEAGVETQYF
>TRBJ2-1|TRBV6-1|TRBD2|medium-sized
TGTGCCAGCAGGAATTCGGGACTAGCAGTCCTTAATGAGCAGTTCTTC
CASRNSGLAVLNEQFF
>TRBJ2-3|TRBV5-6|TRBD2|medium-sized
TGTGCCAGCAGCTGGGCCAGGAGCGGGGACACAGATACGCAGTATTTT
CASSWARSGDTDTQYF
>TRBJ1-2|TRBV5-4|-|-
TGCGCCAGCAGCTTTCGGACGTCCCGTCTGTCGTATGGCTACACCTTC
CASSFRTSRLSYGYTF
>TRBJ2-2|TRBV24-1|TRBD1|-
TGTGCCACCAGTGGCAACAGGGGAGATACCGGGGAGCTGTTTTTT
CATSGNRGDTGELFF
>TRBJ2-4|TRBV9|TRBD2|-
TGTGCCAGCAGCGCTTTCCAGGGTGGGGGGGACATTCAGTACTTC
CASSAFQGGGDIQYF
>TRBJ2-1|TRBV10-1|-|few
TGCGCCAGCAACAAAGGGATCCCCCGCGACAATGAGCAGTTCTTC
CASNKGIPRDNEQFF
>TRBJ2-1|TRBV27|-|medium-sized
TGTGCCAGCAGTTTACGCCAGGGTGGGGGCAATGAGCAGTTCTTC
CASSLRQGGGNEQFF
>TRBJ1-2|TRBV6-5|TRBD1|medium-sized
TGTGCCAGCAGTTCGGAGGGGGCTGGGGCCTATGGCTACACCTTC
CASSSEGAGAYGYTF
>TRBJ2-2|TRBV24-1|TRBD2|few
TGTGCCACCAGTGATTCTGACCTAGGACTAGTGACCGGGGAGCTGTTTTTT
CATSDSDLGLVTGELFF
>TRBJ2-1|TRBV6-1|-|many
TGTGCCAGCAACCTTTTAAGGGGCTCCTACAATGAGCAGTTCTTC
CASNLLRGSYNEQFF
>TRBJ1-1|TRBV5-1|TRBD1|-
TGCGCCAGCAGCATACAGGGGGCAGAGGACACTGAAGCTTTCTTT
CASSIQGAEDTEAFF
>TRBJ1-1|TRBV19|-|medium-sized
TGTGCCAGTAGTACTCAGGGGTCCACTGAAGCTTTCTTT
CASSTQGSTEAFF
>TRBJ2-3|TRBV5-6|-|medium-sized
TGTGCCAGCAGCCCGCGGGCCGTGGCAGATACGCAGTATTTT
CASSPRAVADTQYF
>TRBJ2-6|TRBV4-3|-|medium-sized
TGCGCCAGCAGCCAAGATGAGGGAGTTGGGGCCAACGTCCTGACTTTC
CASSQDEGVGANVLTF
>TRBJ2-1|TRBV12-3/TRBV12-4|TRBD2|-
TGTGCCAGCAGTTTCCCTAAGACTAGCGGTTACTACAATGAGCAGTTCTTC
CASSFPKTSGYYNEQFF
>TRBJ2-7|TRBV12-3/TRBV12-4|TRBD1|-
TGTGCCAGCCGAACAGGACAGGGCGAGCAGTACTTC
CASRTGQGEQYF
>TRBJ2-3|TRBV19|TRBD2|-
TGTGCCAGTAGTATACGGGGGGTCGGGGGAGATACGCAGTATTTT
CASSIRGVGGDTQYF
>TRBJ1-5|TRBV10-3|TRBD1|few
TGTGCCATCCAGACAGGGAACCAGCCCCAGCATTTT
CAIQTGNQPQHF